One TCR beta chain is described in this entry. Its target antigen remains unknown. Qualities for individual bases were not recorded, and no much larger clone is one base off. The data stem from a study of T-cell reconstitution after alpha-beta-depleted transplantation in children (dated by TCRdb to 2016 to 2018). Context from the whole study: The study quantitatively tracked T-cell immune reconstitution after TCRalphabeta/CD19-depleted allogeneic hematopoietic cell transplantation in children using TCR repertoire profiling. Broad study findings and their caveats: About two months after transplant, the apparently early recovery of alphabetaT-cell counts reportedly depended on just several hundred clones that had expanded rapidly and came from non-depleted graft cells. Hyperexpanded clone frequencies declined over subsequent months; after one year, T-cell counts and TCRbeta diversity were mostly attributed to newly produced T cells. In some patients, the high TCRbeta diversity seen at day 60 was put down to recipient T cells and intrathymic progenitors that had survived conditioning.

The sample's treatment or condition, from its label and the paper: allogeneic hematopoietic cell transplantation with graft depleted of TCRalphabeta T cells and CD19 B cells. The transplant recipients were children given TCRalphabeta/CD19-depleted allogeneic hematopoietic cell grafts. Libraries were built with PCR. Sequencing was carried out with an Illumina HiSeq 2500. TCR library preparation used molecular barcoding, with unique molecular identifiers applied to normalize quantification of the TCRbeta repertoire. In TCRdb, the public reads were trimmed at Q25 with fastp and aligned with MiXCR, with productive beta chains retained. Each CDR3 protein gets just one entry, which takes the most common genes and DNA from the rows behind it. This sample lists about 200,000 distinct CDR3 sequences; roughly 6% were detected once. 4.5% of the sample is in the top ten clones. V gives up 1 base and J gives up 3 bases, and the segment between their germline ends measures 8 bases. The CDR1 and CDR2 encoded by the germline V gene are SGHAT and FQNNGV. The CDR3 goes from the cysteine to the phenylalanine over 14 residues. Kept here is only the CDR3 DNA, which spans 42 bases and is read in frame from base 1.

The sequence links TRBV11-2 to TRBJ2-3; possibly the D gene is TRBD2, per 5 matching bases. The TCR comes from a girl in the first two years of life with combined immunodeficiency, due to receive a stem cell transplant. The sequencing used PBMCs, collected before TCRalphabeta/CD19-depleted stem cell transplant. The CDR3 reads as follows: CASSLVGDTDTQYF. The DNA reads as follows: TGTGCCAGCAGCTTAGTCGGGGATACAGATACGCAGTATTTT.